The rows below give T cell receptor beta chains drawn from one sample of a study of CD8 T cells in Susac syndrome. TCRdb ran MiXCR on the immunoSEQ multiplex PCR reads and lists one entry per CDR3 protein. This table has 150,000 to 200,000 distinct CDR3 sequences, about 92% appearing once. Sequenced material: CD4+ T cells from PBMCs. These receptors came from a human donor in good health. The CDR3 runs from the conserved cysteine through the conserved F or W. D genes are given only for firm matches. Clone size, where shown, is once, few, many, or a class for clones that have expanded.

cdr3_nt,cdr3_aa,clone_size,v_call,j_call,d_call
TGTGCCAGCAGTGGGATGGGCCAAGAGACCCAGTACTTC,CASSGMGQETQYF,-,TRBV25-1,TRBJ2-5,-
TGTGCCAGCAGTTTTGATGGGGGGCCCTACGAGCAGTACTTC,CASSFDGGPYEQYF,-,TRBV12-3/TRBV12-4,TRBJ2-7,-
TGCGCCAGCAGCACTGACAGGGGAGGTGGATACAATGAGCAGTTCTTC,CASSTDRGGGYNEQFF,-,TRBV5-1,TRBJ2-1,TRBD1
TGCAGCGTTGCTGAGGAAGGGAGCGAAGAGCAGTACTTC,CSVAEEGSEEQYF,-,TRBV29-1,TRBJ2-7,-
TGCAGTGCGAGAATACTAGTTTACGAGCAGTACTTC,CSARILVYEQYF,-,TRBV20-1,TRBJ2-7,-
TGTGCCAGCAGCCGGTACAGAAATCAGCCCCAGCATTTT,CASSRYRNQPQHF,-,TRBV6-5,TRBJ1-5,-
TGCAGCGCTTCGGGGGCGGGAGAGACCCAGTACTTC,CSASGAGETQYF,-,TRBV29-1,TRBJ2-5,-
TGCGCCAGCGGCGGGACCAGAACGAACACTGAAGCTTTCTTT,CASGGTRTNTEAFF,-,TRBV5-1,TRBJ1-1,-
TGTGCCAGCAGCTTGCAGGGTCAGGATGGCTACACCTTC,CASSLQGQDGYTF,-,TRBV5-4,TRBJ1-2,-
TGTGCCAGCAGTTGGGGCAGGGCTCAGCCCCAGCATTTT,CASSWGRAQPQHF,once,TRBV28,TRBJ1-5,-
TGTGCCAGCAGTTTAGCGGGACAAAACACCGGGGAGCTGTTTTTT,CASSLAGQNTGELFF,-,TRBV12-3/TRBV12-4,TRBJ2-2,-
TGTGCCTGGAGTAACCAGGGAGGTACAGATACGCAGTATTTT,CAWSNQGGTDTQYF,-,TRBV30,TRBJ2-3,-
TGTGCCAGCTCAAGACACTTTGGCTACACCTTC,CASSRHFGYTF,-,TRBV18,TRBJ1-2,-
TGCGCCAGCAGCTTGAGAGCGGACTCCTACAATGAGCAGTTCTTC,CASSLRADSYNEQFF,-,TRBV5-1,TRBJ2-1,-
TGTGCCAGCCTCAAGGACAGGGGAGGTGGACAGCCCCAGCATTTT,CASLKDRGGGQPQHF,-,TRBV28,TRBJ1-5,TRBD1
TGTGCCAGCAGCCAAGGAAATCCCGGGGAGACCCAGTACTTC,CASSQGNPGETQYF,-,TRBV4-2,TRBJ2-5,-
TGTGCCAGCAGTGTTGACACCTCGAACACTGAAGCTTTCTTT,CASSVDTSNTEAFF,-,TRBV2,TRBJ1-1,-
TGTGCCAGCAGTGGAGGGGGCCCCTCTGGAAACACCATATATTTT,CASSGGGPSGNTIYF,-,TRBV5-6,TRBJ1-3,TRBD1
TGTGCCAGCAGGATGGATGAAAAACTGTTTTTT,CASRMDEKLFF,once,TRBV6-2/TRBV6-3,TRBJ1-4,-
TGTGCCAGTGCTCAGGCGGTCTATGGCTACACCTTC,CASAQAVYGYTF,-,TRBV19,TRBJ1-2,-
TGTGCCAGCAGCCAACCAGCCGGAACCGGGGAGCTGTTTTTT,CASSQPAGTGELFF,-,TRBV3-1,TRBJ2-2,-
TGCGCCAGCAGCCACGGACTAGCGGGGACCGGGGAGCTGTTTTTT,CASSHGLAGTGELFF,-,TRBV5-1,TRBJ2-2,TRBD2
TGCGCCAGCAGCTTGACAGCGGGACGGGTTTACGAGCAGTACTTC,CASSLTAGRVYEQYF,once,TRBV5-1,TRBJ2-7,TRBD2
TGTGCCAGCAGCTTTACGTCGGGACAGGGCTACGAGCAGTACTTC,CASSFTSGQGYEQYF,-,TRBV7-2,TRBJ2-7,TRBD1
TGCGCCAGCAGCCTGGGACGGATAACGGAAGCTTTCTTT,CASSLGRITEAFF,-,TRBV5-1,TRBJ1-1,-
TGTGCCAGTAGTATAGATCTATTTCGGCAGACCCAGAAAAACATTCAGTACTTC,CASSIDLFRQTQKNIQYF,-,TRBV19,TRBJ2-4,-
TGTGCCTGGAGTGTTGTTAGCGGCGAGACCCAGTACTTC,CAWSVVSGETQYF,few,TRBV30,TRBJ2-5,-
TGCAGCGTTGAAGGCCGGGACAGAAATGAAAAACTGTTTTTT,CSVEGRDRNEKLFF,-,TRBV29-1,TRBJ1-4,TRBD1
TGTGCCAGCAGTCCCGGTGGCTCATCGGTCTACGAGCAGTACTTC,CASSPGGSSVYEQYF,-,TRBV28,TRBJ2-7,-
TGTGCCACCATGAGGGTCACCGGGGAGCTGTTTTTT,CATMRVTGELFF,-,TRBV6-6,TRBJ2-2,-
TGCAGTGCCCCGGGACACTTGAACACTGAAGCTTTCTTT,CSAPGHLNTEAFF,-,TRBV20-1,TRBJ1-1,-
TGTGCCAGCAGTGAAGCGCCGGTATCCACTGAAGCTTTCTTT,CASSEAPVSTEAFF,-,TRBV2,TRBJ1-1,-
TGTGCCAGCAGTTACTCTGGGAAGCTCACAGATACGCAGTATTTT,CASSYSGKLTDTQYF,-,TRBV6-5,TRBJ2-3,-
TGCGCCAGCAGCCAGGGCTGGGGTGGACAGGGGGTGGATACGCAGTATTTT,CASSQGWGGQGVDTQYF,-,TRBV4-3,TRBJ2-3,TRBD1
TGTGCCAGCAGTCCTCTGACAGGGGGAGAGAATTCACCCCTCCACTTT,CASSPLTGGENSPLHF,-,TRBV6-1,TRBJ1-6,TRBD1
TGTGCCAGCAGAGCTTCGGACAGGGGCTTAGAGACCCAGTACTTC,CASRASDRGLETQYF,-,TRBV2,TRBJ2-5,TRBD1
TGTGCCAGCAAAAACGGGGGTAGCAATCAGCCCCAGCATTTT,CASKNGGSNQPQHF,-,TRBV6-5,TRBJ1-5,-
TGTGCCATCAGTCCGGACCTGGATGGTGAAAAACTGTTTTTT,CAISPDLDGEKLFF,-,TRBV10-3,TRBJ1-4,-
TGTGCCAGCAGCGAAGGCTACCTCGGGCGAGAAAAACTGTTTTTT,CASSEGYLGREKLFF,-,TRBV7-6,TRBJ1-4,-